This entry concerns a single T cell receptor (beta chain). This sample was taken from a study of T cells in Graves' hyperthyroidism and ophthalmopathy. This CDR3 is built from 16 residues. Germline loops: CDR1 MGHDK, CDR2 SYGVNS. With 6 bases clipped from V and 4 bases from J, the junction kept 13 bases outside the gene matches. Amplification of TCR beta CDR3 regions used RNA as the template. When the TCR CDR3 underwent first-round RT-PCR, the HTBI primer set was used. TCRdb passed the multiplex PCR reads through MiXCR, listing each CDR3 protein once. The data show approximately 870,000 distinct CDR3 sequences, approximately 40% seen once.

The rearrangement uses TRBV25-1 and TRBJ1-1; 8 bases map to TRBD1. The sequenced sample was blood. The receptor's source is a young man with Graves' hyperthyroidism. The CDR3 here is CASRRAGTGQSTEAFF. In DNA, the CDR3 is TGTGCCAGCAGACGAGCCGGGACAGGACAGAGCACTGAAGCTTTCTTT.